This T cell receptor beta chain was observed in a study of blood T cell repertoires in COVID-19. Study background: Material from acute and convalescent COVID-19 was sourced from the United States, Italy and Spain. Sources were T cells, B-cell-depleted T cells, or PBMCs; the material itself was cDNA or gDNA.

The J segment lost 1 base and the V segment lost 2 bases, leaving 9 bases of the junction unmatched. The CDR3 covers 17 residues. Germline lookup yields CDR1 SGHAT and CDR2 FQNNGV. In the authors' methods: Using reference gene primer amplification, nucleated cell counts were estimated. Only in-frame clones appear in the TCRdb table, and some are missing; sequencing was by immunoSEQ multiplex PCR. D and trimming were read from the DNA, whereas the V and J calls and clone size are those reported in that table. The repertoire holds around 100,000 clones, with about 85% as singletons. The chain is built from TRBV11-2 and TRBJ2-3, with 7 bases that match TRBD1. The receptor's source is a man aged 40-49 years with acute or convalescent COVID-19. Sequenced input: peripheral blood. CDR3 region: CASSLTTGRRGTDTQYF. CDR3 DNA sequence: TGTGCCAGCAGCTTAACGACAGGGAGAAGGGGCACAGATACGCAGTATTTT. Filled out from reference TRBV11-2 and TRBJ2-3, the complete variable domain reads EAGVAQSPRYKIIEKRQSVAFWCNPISGHATLYWYQQILGQGPKLLIQFQNNGVVDDSQLPKDRFSAERLKGVDSTLKIQPAKLEDSAVYLCASSLTTGRRGTDTQYFGPGTRLTVL.